The clone carrying this T cell receptor beta chain was detected once. Its target is unknown. This record comes from a study of T-cell reconstitution after alpha-beta-depleted transplantation in children. This CDR3 spans 16 amino acids. Germline V lookup: CDR1 DFQATT, CDR2 SNEGSKA (reference sequence). V lost 0 bases and J lost 1, with 13 bases in between. Study-level findings and limits: Newly produced T cells mostly accounted for T-cell counts and diversity one year post-transplant. Reportedly, roughly two months post-transplant, alpha-beta T cells arose from several hundred expanded graft clones.

Unique molecular identifiers were built into the TCRbeta library. From the PCR reads, TCRdb called clonotypes with MiXCR, one entry per CDR3 protein. In the table there are about a million distinct CDR3 sequences, about 29% of which are singletons. The rearrangement joins TRBV20-1 to TRBJ1-5; D is unresolved. The TCR was taken from a boy in the first two years of life who had a stem cell transplant for SCID, so the T cells may come from the graft donor. Sequencing was performed on PBMCs, mostly from graft donor cells, taken 360 days after TCRalphabeta/CD19-depleted stem cell transplant. In nucleotides, the CDR3 is TGCAGTGCTAGAGATAGTCAGGTGGGGAGCAATCAGCCCCAGCATTTT. Amino acids: CSARDSQVGSNQPQHF.